This paragraph reports one T cell receptor beta chain. The data were produced by immunoSEQ multiplex PCR, yet TCRdb's version contains in-frame clones alone and is incomplete. Of 130,000 or so clones detected, roughly 90% appear once; the ten largest clones hold about 2.3%. The source of the sample is a study of control samples from healthy donors and cancer patients. V lost 4 bases and J lost 7; bases outside the gene matches: 3. Germline CDR1 and CDR2: MNHEY and SVGAGI. This CDR3 region has 14 residues. This clonotype was obtained from a man aged 35-49 years in good health. The sample comprised blood. The chain has TRBV6-5 and TRBJ1-4, with TRBD1 matching over 10 bases. The CDR3 here is CASSLTGGSEKLFF. Here the CDR3 DNA reads TGTGCCAGCAGTTTGACAGGGGGCAGTGAAAAACTGTTTTTT.